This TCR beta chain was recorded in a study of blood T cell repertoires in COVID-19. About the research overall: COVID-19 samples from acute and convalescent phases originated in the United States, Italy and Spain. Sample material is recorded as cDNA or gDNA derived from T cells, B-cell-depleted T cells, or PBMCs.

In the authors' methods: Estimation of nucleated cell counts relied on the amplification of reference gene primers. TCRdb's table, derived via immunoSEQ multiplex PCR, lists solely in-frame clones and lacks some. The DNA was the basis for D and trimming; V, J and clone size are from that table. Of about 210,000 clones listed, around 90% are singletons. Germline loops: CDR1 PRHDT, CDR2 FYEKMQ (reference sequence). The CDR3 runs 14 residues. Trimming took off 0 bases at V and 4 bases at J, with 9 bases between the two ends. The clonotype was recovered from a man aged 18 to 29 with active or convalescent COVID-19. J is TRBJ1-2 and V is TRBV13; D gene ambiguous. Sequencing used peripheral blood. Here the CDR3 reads CASSLGRIGYGYTF. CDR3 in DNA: TGTGCCAGCAGCTTAGGGCGGATCGGCTATGGCTACACCTTC.